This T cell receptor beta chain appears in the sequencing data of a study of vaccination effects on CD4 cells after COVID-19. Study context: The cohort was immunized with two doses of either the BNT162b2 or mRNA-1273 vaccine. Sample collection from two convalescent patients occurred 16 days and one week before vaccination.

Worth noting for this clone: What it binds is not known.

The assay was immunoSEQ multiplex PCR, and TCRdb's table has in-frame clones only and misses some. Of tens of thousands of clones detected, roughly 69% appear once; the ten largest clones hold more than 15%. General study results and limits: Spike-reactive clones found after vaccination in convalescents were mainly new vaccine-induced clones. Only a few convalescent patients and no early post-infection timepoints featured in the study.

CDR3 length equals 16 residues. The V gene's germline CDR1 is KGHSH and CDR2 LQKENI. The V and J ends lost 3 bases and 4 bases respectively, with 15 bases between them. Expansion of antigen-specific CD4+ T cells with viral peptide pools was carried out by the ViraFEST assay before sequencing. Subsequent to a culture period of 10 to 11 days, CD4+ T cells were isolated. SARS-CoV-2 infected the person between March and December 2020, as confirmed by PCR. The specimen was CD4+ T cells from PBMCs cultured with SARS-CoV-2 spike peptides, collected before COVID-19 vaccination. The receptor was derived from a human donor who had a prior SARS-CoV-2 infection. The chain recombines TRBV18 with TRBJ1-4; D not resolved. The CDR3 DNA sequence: TGTGCCAGCTCACCCATTGAGGGTCGTTATAATGAAAAACTGTTTTTT. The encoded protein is CASSPIEGRYNEKLFF.